This T cell receptor beta chain was recovered during a study of shared clonotypes between healthy human individuals (dated by TCRdb to the early 2020s). For context, the study as a whole: Two women and a few men aged 18 to 49 years were included in the cohort. For each donor, three plates each were used for CD4 naive and CD4 memory, two plates were used for CD8 naive, and one plate was used for CD8 memory. To estimate repertoire size and how much clonotype sharing occurs between individuals, the study deeply sequenced the blood TCR repertoires of five healthy adults. Different laboratories and diverse techniques were used to prepare libraries and sequence TCR repertoires, to increase sequencing depth and limit assay-specific biases. Between about 0.94 and 8.9 billion PBMCs per donor were obtained by leukapheresis. Beyond this particular receptor, the publication reports: When several donors were compared, the shared fraction of clonotypes was about 5.2% for naive CD4, over 3% for naive CD8, 2.3% for memory CD4, and around 0.4% for memory CD8. The genetic and exposure-history diversity represented was limited by the small number of donors. Rarefaction of sorted-subset datasets indicated incomplete sequencing despite the large sequencing depth. Pairwise subsampling led to the expectation that sequencing depth would affect the degree of clonotype sharing among donors. Sampling was restricted to blood, and TCR repertoires in tissues likely differ from the TCR repertoires found in blood. Estimated clonotype richness was generally larger for naive than for memory subsets. Higher generation probabilities were observed for clonotypes shared by all four sorted-subset donors than for non-shared clonotypes.

Donors were healthy HIV-negative adults with no recently reported acute infections or vaccinations. Only Caucasian adults living in Nashville, Tennessee, USA were represented among the donors. CD4+ T cells were enriched by magnetic negative selection; naive cells were then positively selected on CD45RA, and the negative fraction formed the memory subset. Blood was collected by leukapheresis, and PBMCs were isolated by Ficoll-Histopaque density gradient centrifugation and then cryopreserved in liquid nitrogen vapor phase. Analytical flow cytometry was used to check the purity and quantity of every magnetically sorted T cell population. Each sorted fraction had its genomic DNA isolated and then quantified by UV absorbance on a Nanodrop 2000c. V drops 7 bases and J drops 5 bases, leaving 15 bases in between. The germline V gene (reference sequence) yields SGHKS for CDR1 and YYEKEE for CDR2. The CDR3 has 14 amino acids, counting the end cysteine and phenylalanine. The sequence is cut down to CDR3 DNA, 42 bases in frame from base 1.

In regard to this clone: It lacks a known antigen. No much larger clone exists at a distance of one base, and base qualities are not known.

Using the deep immunoSEQ assay, TCR CDR3 regions were amplified from genomic DNA by multiplex PCR. Extracted genomic DNA from each cell subset was spread evenly across all wells of several immunoSEQ 96-well plates, with each plate serving as a replicate. Each replicate PCR for sorted subsets received around 210 ng genomic DNA, equal to roughly 33,000 T cell genomes. Purified libraries were measured with a Qubit 3.0 fluorometer, size-checked on a Bioanalyzer 2100, and measured again with the KAPA Library Quantification kit. A separate single-read 150-cycle Illumina NextSeq 550 flow cell was used to sequence each immunoSEQ 96-well plate. The authors processed their data as follows. Because only junctional sequences without quality scores were contained in the immunoSEQ output, filtering matching that applied to full-length reads could not be performed. Sequences were annotated with PyIR, a Python wrapper for IgBLAST v1.9, and V/J genes and CDR3 were assigned using IMGT germline references. Reads with weak V/J assignments (E-value above 1e-6), missing CDR3, stop codons, out-of-frame junctions, or ambiguous translated residues were removed. V3J clonotypes were defined as sequences sharing the same inferred V gene, J gene, and CDR3 amino acid sequence. Percentage overlap between repertoires was computed as shared unique clonotypes divided by the size of the smaller repertoire. Three approaches were used to assess repertoire richness: RTK rarefaction, the Chao1 estimator, and Recon v2.1 estimates of unobserved clonotypes. OLGA was used to compute generation probabilities for all TCRbeta clonotypes that the gDNA method yielded from a few donors. The table was pulled from immuneACCESS by TCRdb, which kept in-frame rearrangements only. Such tables lose some clones; where checked, under half of the loss comes from unresolved V genes, and the rest has no known cause. The D gene and trimming were derived from the DNA, and the V and J assignments and clone size from that table. For this sample the table gives under 1,100,000 clones, of which approximately 80% were detected only once. Of the sample, roughly 0.62% is held by the ten largest clones.

The clonotype comes from a man in his late teens or twenties in good health. Some clones in this sample may be carry-over from other donors' samples. The chain joins TRBV5-5 to TRBJ1-4, with TRBD1 tentatively as D gene (5 bases match). The specimen was memory CD4+ T cells from PBMCs. This specimen's cell subset or site label, per the study, means: CD45RA-negative fraction. DNA sequence: TGTGCCAGCCGCAGGGACCCCGTGAATGAAAAACTGTTTTTT. Its translation is CASRRDPVNEKLFF.